These 23 T cell receptor beta chains share one sample of origin, sequenced in a study of cytomegalovirus exposure and HLA in healthy donors. PCR employed 60 Vbeta and 13 Jbeta primers. The method was immunoSEQ multiplex PCR; TCRdb's version includes in-frame clones alone and lacks a portion of them. The sample has about 130,000 clones, approximately 83% seen once. The specimen was PBMCs. The source is a girl aged 2 to 9 in good health and CMV-seronegative.

The V gene is TRBV6-6, the J gene TRBJ2-7; possibly TRBD1 for D (6 bases). The V and J ends lost 3 bases and 3 bases respectively, with 12 bases between them. Germline lookup yields CDR1 MNHNY and CDR2 SVGAGI (reference sequence). This CDR3 is built from 14 residues. The CDR3 coding sequence is TGTGCCAGCAGTTATGCCGGACAGCACTACGAGCAGTACTTC. This codes for CASSYAGQHYEQYF.

The chain carries TRBV6-5 and TRBJ1-2, with 9 bases matching TRBD1. There are 13 residues in the CDR3. V gave up 5 bases and J gave up 9 bases; unmatched junction bases: 7. Germline V gives CDR1 MNHEY, CDR2 SVGAGI. In DNA form, the CDR3 reads TGTGCCAGCAGTCAAAGTGGGACAGGGCGCTACACCTTC. Amino acids: CASSQSGTGRYTF.

The chain links TRBV14 to TRBJ2-7; D possibly corresponds to TRBD1 (6 bases). Germline loops: CDR1 SGHDN, CDR2 FVKESK. The CDR3 has 19 residues. Between the trimmed V and J ends, which lost 2 bases and 6 bases, there was a span of 29 bases. In DNA form, the CDR3 reads TGTGCCAGCAGCCAATTTAGGACAGATCGAGGGATACGGGGTGTCGAGCAGTACTTC. Its protein product is CASSQFRTDRGIRGVEQYF.

The chain uses TRBV9 and TRBJ1-3; 7 bases are shared with TRBD1. V gave up 4 bases and J gave up 2 bases; unmatched junction bases: 3. The CDR3 is 14 amino acids. Germline CDR1 is SGDLS and CDR2 is YYNGEE. CDR3 region: CASSPRGAGNTIYF. DNA for the CDR3: TGTGCCAGCAGCCCCAGGGGGGCTGGAAACACCATATATTTT.

The chain uses TRBV7-2 and TRBJ1-5; D not certain. The germline V and J ends were trimmed by 4 bases and 6 bases, with 13 bases remaining between them. There are 14 residues in the CDR3. The V gene's germline CDR1 is SGHTA and CDR2 FQGNSA. The CDR3 coding sequence is TGTGCCAGCAGCTCCTCGGGTGGAGGTCAGCCCCAGCATTTT. This codes for CASSSSGGGQPQHF.

A single count supports this clone. This chain joins TRBV25-1 and TRBJ2-3; 7 nucleotides agree with TRBD1. The V and J ends lost 4 bases and 2 bases, in that order; junction bases with no gene match: 6. CDR3 length: 15 residues. Germline-derived CDR1 and CDR2 are MGHDK and SYGVNS. The CDR3 sequence is CASSGLQGPTDTQYF. CDR3 bases: TGTGCCAGCAGTGGATTACAGGGGCCCACAGATACGCAGTATTTT.

The chain has TRBV21-1 and TRBJ2-1; the table's TRBD1 call for D was not verified on the DNA. TRBV21-1 is marked as a pseudogene. The CDR3 loop spans 16 amino acids. For the CDR3, the DNA is TGTGCCAGCAGCAAAGGGGACAGGGGGACCTACAATGAGCAGTTCTTC. It codes for CASSKGDRGTYNEQFF.

The J gene is TRBJ1-6, the V gene TRBV4-3, with 9 bases lining up with TRBD1. The CDR3 covers 17 residues. The J segment lost 4 bases and the V segment lost 4 bases, leaving 8 bases of the junction unmatched. Per germline, CDR1 LGHNA and CDR2 YSLEER. The CDR3: CASSRGDRGRYNSPLHF. The DNA for the CDR3 is TGCGCCAGCAGCCGGGGTGACAGGGGGAGATATAATTCACCCCTCCACTTT.

This chain uses TRBV6-1 with TRBJ2-7; a weak D match, TRBD2 (6 bases). This CDR3 has 14 residues. Germline loops: CDR1 MNHNS, CDR2 SASEGT. Between the trimmed V and J ends, which lost 3 bases and 6 bases, there was a span of 15 bases. CDR3 nucleotide sequence: TGTGCCAGCAGTGATTGGGAGGTTAGCGCCGAGCAGTACTTC. This codes for CASSDWEVSAEQYF.

The J gene is TRBJ2-7, the V gene TRBV28; 11 positions match TRBD2. The CDR3 has 16 residues. The germline V gene has CDR1 MDHEN and CDR2 SYDVKM. With 6 bases clipped from V and 0 bases from J, the junction kept 7 bases outside the gene matches. DNA of the CDR3: TGTGCCAGCAGGCCTGGGGGACTAGCGGCCTCCTACGAGCAGTACTTC. This translates into CASRPGGLAASYEQYF. Drawing the rest from reference TRBV28 and TRBJ2-7, the complete variable domain is DVKVTQSSRYLVKRTGEKVFLECVQDMDHENMFWYRQDPGLGLRLIYFSYDVKMKEKGDIPEGYSVSREKKERFSLILESASTNQTSMYLCASRPGGLAASYEQYFGPGTRLTVT.

The chain recombines TRBV19 with TRBJ2-7; 10 nucleotides agree with TRBD2. V lost 2 bases and J lost 4; bases outside the gene matches: 14. From germline, CDR1 is LNHDA and CDR2 SQIVND (reference sequence). The CDR3 totals 18 residues. This chain's CDR3 is CASSITNPPAGGPYEQYF. The CDR3 DNA reads TGTGCCAGTAGTATAACTAACCCACCAGCGGGAGGGCCTTACGAGCAGTACTTC.

This clone was detected only once. Distinct nucleotide sequences in the sample also encode this CDR3. V gene TRBV18 combines with J gene TRBJ1-1, with 7 bases aligning to TRBD1. From germline, CDR1 is KGHSH and CDR2 LQKENI. With 2 bases clipped from V and 4 bases from J, the junction kept 10 bases outside the gene matches. The CDR3 runs to 16 residues. The CDR3 sequence: CASSPRTTGFSTEAFF. The CDR3 DNA reads TGTGCCAGCTCACCAAGGACGACAGGGTTCAGCACTGAAGCTTTCTTT. Combining the CDR3 with reference TRBV18 and TRBJ1-1 gives the whole variable domain NAGVMQNPRHLVRRRGQEARLRCSPMKGHSHVYWYRQLPEEGLKFMVYLQKENIIDESGMPKERFSAEFPKEGPSILRIQQVVRGDSAAYFCASSPRTTGFSTEAFFGQGTRLTVV.

The V call is TRBV18, the J call TRBJ2-1, with TRBD2 matching over 7 bases. With V trimmed by 4 bases and J by 7 bases, 7 bases remained unmatched. Germline assignment: CDR1 KGHSH and CDR2 LQKENI. This CDR3 region has 14 residues. CDR3 sequence reads: CASSLALAVNEQFF. CDR3 nucleotides: TGTGCCAGCTCACTGGCCCTAGCGGTAAATGAGCAGTTCTTC. Full variable domain (missing parts from reference TRBV18 and TRBJ2-1): NAGVMQNPRHLVRRRGQEARLRCSPMKGHSHVYWYRQLPEEGLKFMVYLQKENIIDESGMPKERFSAEFPKEGPSILRIQQVVRGDSAAYFCASSLALAVNEQFFGPGTRLTVL.

The CDR3 sequence: CASSPDRGGEKLFF. The CDR3 DNA reads as TGCGCCAGCAGCCCGGACAGGGGAGGGGAAAAACTGTTTTTT. The chain employs TRBV5-1 and TRBJ1-4, with 9 bases aligning to TRBD1. Unmatched junction bases numbered 6, after V lost 4 bases and J lost 8 bases. The length of the CDR3 is 14 residues. In germline, CDR1 is SGHRS, CDR2 YFSETQ.

This clone was detected only once. The chain has TRBV19 and TRBJ2-1, with TRBD2 as a possible D gene (6 bases). Per the germline V gene, CDR1 is LNHDA and CDR2 is SQIVND (reference sequence). CDR3 size: 17 residues. The V end was cut by 5 bases, the J end by 2 bases, with 19 bases between. The CDR3 protein is CASSLPLLAHTYNEQFF. The CDR3 DNA sequence: TGTGCCAGTAGTCTACCGCTACTAGCCCACACCTACAATGAGCAGTTCTTC.

The chain carries TRBV5-8 and TRBJ1-4; D is possibly TRBD1 (5 bases). The ends were cut back, 4 bases at V and 7 bases at J, with 20 bases in the middle. The germline V gene encodes CDR1 SGHTS and CDR2 YDEGEE. This CDR3 comprises 16 residues. The CDR3 nucleotides read TGTGCCAGCAGCCCCGAACCGGGACTAGGACTTGAAAAACTGTTTTTT. Protein: CASSPEPGLGLEKLFF.

This chain connects TRBV18 to TRBJ1-5; TRBD1 is a possible D gene (5 bases). V was cut by 2 bases and J by 6 bases, with 14 bases left in between. CDR3 size: 15 residues. CDR1 KGHSH and CDR2 LQKENI come from the germline V gene. The CDR3 DNA sequence: TGTGCCAGCTCACCAACTGGGGGGGAATCTCAGCCCCAGCATTTT. It yields the protein CASSPTGGESQPQHF.

This clone appeared a single time. The chain recombines TRBV19 with TRBJ1-6, with a tentative D call TRBD1 (5 bases). CDR1 and CDR2 from the germline V gene are LNHDA and SQIVND (reference sequence). Trimming removed 6 bases from V and 3 bases from J, with 9 bases in between. This CDR3 is 14 amino acids long. Here the CDR3 DNA reads TGTGCCAGTAGCGCCGGGGGCTATAATTCACCCCTCCACTTT. This codes for CASSAGGYNSPLHF. The full variable domain, its missing parts supplied by reference TRBV19 and TRBJ1-6, is DGGITQSPKYLFRKEGQNVTLSCEQNLNHDAMYWYRQDPGQGLRLIYYSQIVNDFQKGDIAEGYSVSREKKESFPLTVTSAQKNPTAFYLCASSAGGYNSPLHFGNGTRLTVT.

The chain combines TRBV28 with TRBJ1-2; TRBD1 agrees at 9 bases. V shed 7 bases, J shed 8 bases, and the junction held 5 bases outside the gene matches. This CDR3 contains 12 residues. The germline CDR1 and CDR2 sequences are MDHEN and SYDVKM. CDR3 nucleotides: TGTGCCAGCAAGGGACAGGGTAAAGGCTACACCTTC. It yields the protein CASKGQGKGYTF.

This chain uses TRBV19 with TRBJ1-2, with TRBD1 matching over 7 bases. CDR1 and CDR2 from the germline V gene are LNHDA and SQIVND (reference sequence). The CDR3 loop spans 14 amino acids. The V and J ends lost 6 bases and 2 bases, in that order; junction bases with no gene match: 6. This chain's CDR3 is CASSSGGGNYGYTF. CDR3 nucleotide sequence: TGTGCCAGTAGCTCAGGGGGAGGAAACTATGGCTACACCTTC. Using reference TRBV19 and TRBJ1-2 for the parts outside the CDR3, the full variable domain is DGGITQSPKYLFRKEGQNVTLSCEQNLNHDAMYWYRQDPGQGLRLIYYSQIVNDFQKGDIAEGYSVSREKKESFPLTVTSAQKNPTAFYLCASSSGGGNYGYTFGSGTRLTVV.

This chain uses TRBV14 with TRBJ2-7; 9 bases are a match to TRBD1. Germline CDR1 and CDR2: SGHDN and FVKESK. The CDR3 loop spans 14 amino acids. The J segment lost 7 bases and the V segment lost 4 bases, leaving 8 bases of the junction unmatched. The CDR3 protein is CASSLGTGSWEQYF. DNA for the CDR3: TGTGCCAGCAGCCTCGGGACAGGGTCGTGGGAGCAGTACTTC.

The V call is TRBV7-2, the J call TRBJ1-5, with TRBD1 identical over 8 bases. The CDR3 runs 15 residues. Germline V CDR1 and CDR2: SGHTA, FQGNSA. J lost 10 bases, V lost 3 bases, and 11 bases had no gene match. The CDR3 reads CASSLQDRAGEPQHF. The CDR3 nucleotides are TGTGCCAGCAGCTTGCAGGACAGGGCCGGTGAACCCCAGCATTTT.

The chain is built from TRBV25-1 and TRBJ2-1; 7 nucleotides line up with TRBD1. From germline, CDR1 is MGHDK and CDR2 SYGVNS. This CDR3 comprises 16 residues. The trim removed 7 bases at V and 0 bases at J, leaving 9 bases unmatched. For the CDR3, the DNA is TGTGCCAGCACAGGACAGGTCCGATTCTCCTACAATGAGCAGTTCTTC. This translates into CASTGQVRFSYNEQFF.